This is a list of T cell receptor beta chains from one sample in a study of blood T cells in healthy people across ages. Using its own MiXCR run on the 5' RACE reads, TCRdb lists one record per CDR3 protein. Of hundreds of thousands of distinct CDR3 sequences listed, around three fifths are singletons. The sequenced material came from blood. The source is a man between 60 and 75 years old in good health. CDR3s include the opening cysteine and the closing phenylalanine or tryptophan. A D gene is named only where the DNA matches it firmly. Clone size appears in some rows only: once, few, many, or a class for an expanded clone.

j_call clone_size v_call d_call cdr3_nt cdr3_aa
TRBJ2-7 few TRBV5-1 TRBD1 TGCGCCAGCAGCCCGGGACAGGCCCACGAGCAGTACTTC CASSPGQAHEQYF
TRBJ2-1 - TRBV12-3/TRBV12-4 - TGTGCCAGCAGTCCCCATGGACCCCTGGGTGAGCAGTTCTTC CASSPHGPLGEQFF
TRBJ2-7 - TRBV5-1 TRBD1 TGCGCCAGCAGCTTTTGGGGACAGAGCGAGCAGTACTTC CASSFWGQSEQYF
TRBJ2-4 - TRBV12-3/TRBV12-4 TRBD1 TGTGTCAGTACAGGGGAGGCCAAAAACATTCAGTACTTC CVSTGEAKNIQYF
TRBJ1-2 - TRBV2 - TGTGCCAGCTGGGACGGTAACTATGGCTACACCTTC CASWDGNYGYTF
TRBJ2-5 - TRBV20-1 TRBD2 TGCAGTGCTAGATCGGGGGGGGGCCAAGAGACCCAGTACTTC CSARSGGGQETQYF
TRBJ2-7 few TRBV6-1 - TGTGCCAGCAGGGTACAGGGCTACGAGCAGTACTTC CASRVQGYEQYF
TRBJ1-2 - TRBV20-1 - TGCAGTGCTAGAGTTTCGACAGGACCCTCCTATGGCTACACCTTC CSARVSTGPSYGYTF
TRBJ2-1 - TRBV3-1 TRBD2 TGTGCCAGCGTTGCTAGCGGGGGAAATGAGCAGTTCTTC CASVASGGNEQFF
TRBJ2-4 few TRBV6-5 TRBD1 TGTGCCAGCAGGGAAACCGGGACAGGGAAAAACATTCAGTACTTC CASRETGTGKNIQYF
TRBJ2-5 - TRBV6-6 TRBD1 TGTGCCAGCAGTTACTCGGGCAGACAGGGCGGACAAGAGACCCAGTACTTC CASSYSGRQGGQETQYF
TRBJ2-2 - TRBV11-3 TRBD2 TGTGCCAGCAGCTTAGCAGCGGGGGGCCACGGGGAGCTGTTTTTT CASSLAAGGHGELFF
TRBJ2-3 - TRBV5-6 - TGTGCCAGCAGCTGGGCCCGAACAGATACGCAGTATTTT CASSWARTDTQYF
TRBJ2-7 once TRBV6-5 TRBD2 TGTGCCAGCAGGGGAGGGTCTTACTCCTACGAGCAGTACTTC CASRGGSYSYEQYF
TRBJ2-3 few TRBV10-3 - TGTGCCATCAGCGGAACAGGAACTAGCACAGATACGCAGTATTTT CAISGTGTSTDTQYF
TRBJ2-3 - TRBV20-1 - TGCAGTGCTAAGGACAGCCCGCGGTATTTT CSAKDSPRYF
TRBJ2-5 - TRBV7-9 - TGTGCCAGCTCCTTCAATACGAACCAAGAGACCCAGTACTTC CASSFNTNQETQYF
TRBJ2-3 once TRBV7-7 TRBD2 TGTGCCAGCAGCCCGGGGGGGACGGCGGTCACAGATACGCAGTATTTT CASSPGGTAVTDTQYF
TRBJ1-4 - TRBV20-1 TRBD1 TGCAGTGCCAGCAGGGGGCAAAGTAATGAAAAACTGTTTTTT CSASRGQSNEKLFF
TRBJ2-7 - TRBV7-8 - TGTGCCAGCAGCTTAGGGGGGGTCGGAGCCTACGAGCAGTACTTC CASSLGGVGAYEQYF
TRBJ1-5 few TRBV13 TRBD1 TGTGCCAGCAGCCCCGACAGGGACGGGGATCAGCCCCAGCATTTT CASSPDRDGDQPQHF
TRBJ1-3 - TRBV15 - TGTGCCACCAGCAGAGAAGTAGGGGAGAATCGTGGAAACACCATATATTTT CATSREVGENRGNTIYF
TRBJ2-5 - TRBV6-1 TRBD2 TGTGCCAGCAGTGAACCGGGACTAGTCCGTGAGACCCAGTACTTC CASSEPGLVRETQYF
TRBJ1-4 - TRBV2 TRBD1 TGTGCCAGCAGTGAAGTACAGGGGTCGTACGAAAAACTGTTTTTT CASSEVQGSYEKLFF
TRBJ2-3 - TRBV19 - TGTGCCAGTAGTACCCGGGACGGGGGCTTGAATACGCAGTATTTT CASSTRDGGLNTQYF
TRBJ2-1 - TRBV7-2 TRBD1 TGTGCCAGCAGCTTAGGCTGGACAGGGATTTTTGAGCAGTTCTTC CASSLGWTGIFEQFF
TRBJ1-2 - TRBV4-1 - TGCGCCAGCAGCCAAGGGTTCAGTGCTAACTATGGCTACACCTTC CASSQGFSANYGYTF
TRBJ2-5 - TRBV11-2 - TGTGCCAGCAGCTTAGAAGGTCAAGTTCGGGAGACCCAGTACTTC CASSLEGQVRETQYF
TRBJ2-6 few TRBV12-3/TRBV12-4 TRBD1 TGTGCCAGCTCGACAGGGACAAGCTCTGGGGCCAACGTCCTGACTTTC CASSTGTSSGANVLTF
TRBJ2-7 - TRBV29-1 TRBD1 TGCGGCGTTGAACGACAGGGGAAAGGGTACGAGCAGTACTTC CGVERQGKGYEQYF
TRBJ2-5 once TRBV28 TRBD1 TGTGCCAGCAGTTTGCCGACACCGGGACAGTCGGCGACCCAGTACTTC CASSLPTPGQSATQYF
TRBJ2-7 - TRBV29-1 TRBD1 TGCAGCGTTGGATACCGGACAGGGGAGCAGTACTTC CSVGYRTGEQYF
TRBJ1-2 - TRBV4-1 - TGCGCCAGCAGCCAAGTTGGGGGGGCCGACTACTATGGCTACACCTTC CASSQVGGADYYGYTF
TRBJ2-5 - TRBV7-2 TRBD2 TGTGCCAGCAGCTTAGGGGGGACTAGTCGAGAGACCCAGTACTTC CASSLGGTSRETQYF
TRBJ2-1 - TRBV20-1 - TGCAGTGCTAGCTCAGATAGATATGAGCAGTTCTTC CSASSDRYEQFF
TRBJ1-2 once TRBV6-1 - TGTGCCAGCAGGGAACCACAGGGCTATGGCTACACCTTC CASREPQGYGYTF
TRBJ2-3 - TRBV4-2 - TGTGCCAGCAGCCCCGGGACCCAAGATACGCAGTATTTT CASSPGTQDTQYF
TRBJ2-5 - TRBV5-1 TRBD1 TGCGCCAACAGCTTGGACCCGGGGGACAGGGGGTCGCAGTACTTC CANSLDPGDRGSQYF
TRBJ1-4 - TRBV5-5 TRBD1 TGTGCCAGCAGCTGGGAGGGACAGAGATTTGAAAAACTGTTTTTT CASSWEGQRFEKLFF
TRBJ2-3 few TRBV4-2 TRBD2 TGTGCCAGCAGCCCAGGACCTAGCGGGGGCGGGGATACGCAGTATTTT CASSPGPSGGGDTQYF
TRBJ1-1 - TRBV2 - TGTGCCAGCATCTCTGACTTCCCGAACACTGAAGCTTTCTTT CASISDFPNTEAFF
TRBJ2-5 - TRBV20-1 - TGCAGTGCTAGTAGTGGGACCGTCCGGGAGACCCAGTACTTC CSASSGTVRETQYF
TRBJ2-3 - TRBV7-2 TRBD2 TGTGCCAGCAGCTTAGGCCTAGCGGGGGCTCTCCAGGATACGCAGTATTTT CASSLGLAGALQDTQYF
TRBJ1-4 - TRBV12-3/TRBV12-4 TRBD1 TGTGCCAGCAGTTCCGGGACAGGGTTATCCCATGAAAAACTGTTTTTT CASSSGTGLSHEKLFF
TRBJ2-3 - TRBV20-1 - TGCAGAGCTGGGACACAGGGTCCCCCAGATACGCAGTATTTT CRAGTQGPPDTQYF
TRBJ2-5 - TRBV7-2 - TGTGCCAGTCGACGGGGGTACCAAGAGACCCAGTACTTC CASRRGYQETQYF
TRBJ2-5 - TRBV2 - TGTGCCAGCAGTGGGACAGTGCGGGAGACCCAGTACTTC CASSGTVRETQYF
TRBJ2-1 - TRBV5-1 - TGCGCCAGCAGACCCGCGGAAAGGGAGTCGAAGGAGCAGTTCTTC CASRPAERESKEQFF